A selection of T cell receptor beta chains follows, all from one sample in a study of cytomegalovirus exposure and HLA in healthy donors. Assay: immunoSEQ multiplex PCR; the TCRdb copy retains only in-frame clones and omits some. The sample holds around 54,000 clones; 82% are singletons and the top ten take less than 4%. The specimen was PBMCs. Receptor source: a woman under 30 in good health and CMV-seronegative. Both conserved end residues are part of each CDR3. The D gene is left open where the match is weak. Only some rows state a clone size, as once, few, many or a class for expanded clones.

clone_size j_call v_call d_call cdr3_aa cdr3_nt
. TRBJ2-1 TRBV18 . CASSLAAFSPYNEQFF TGTGCCAGCTCCTTAGCGGCCTTTTCTCCCTACAATGAGCAGTTCTTC
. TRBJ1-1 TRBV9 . CASSVAAYGNTEAFF TGTGCCAGCAGCGTAGCCGCGTACGGGAACACTGAAGCTTTCTTT
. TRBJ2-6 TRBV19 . CASRHTSGANVLTF TGTGCCAGTAGACACACCTCTGGGGCCAACGTCCTGACTTTC
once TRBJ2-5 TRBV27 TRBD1 CASWDSTGVGETQYF TGTGCCAGTTGGGACTCGACAGGGGTCGGGGAGACCCAGTACTTC
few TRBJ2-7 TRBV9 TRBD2 CASSVAPSGTSGTYEQYF TGTGCCAGCAGCGTAGCCCCCTCCGGGACTAGCGGTACCTACGAGCAGTACTTC
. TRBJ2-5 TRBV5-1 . CASSHPQQAKETQYF TGCGCCAGCTCCCACCCCCAGCAGGCCAAAGAGACCCAGTACTTC
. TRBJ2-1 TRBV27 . CASSLKRGYNEQFF TGTGCCAGCAGTTTAAAACGGGGGTACAATGAGCAGTTCTTC
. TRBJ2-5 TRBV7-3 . CASSLAGGIQETQYF TGTGCCAGCAGCTTAGCGGGCGGGATCCAAGAGACCCAGTACTTC
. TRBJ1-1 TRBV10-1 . CASSASTGNTEAFF TGCGCCAGCAGTGCGTCGACAGGGAACACTGAAGCTTTCTTT
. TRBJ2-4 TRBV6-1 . CASSEARVRGEYF TGTGCCAGCAGTGAAGCACGAGTGCGGGGTGAGTACTTC
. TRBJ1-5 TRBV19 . CASGTPYSNQPQHF TGTGCCAGTGGGACACCTTATAGCAATCAGCCCCAGCATTTT
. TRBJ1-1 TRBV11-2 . CASSFLQVLSTEAFF TGTGCCAGCAGCTTTCTTCAGGTTTTGAGCACTGAAGCTTTCTTT
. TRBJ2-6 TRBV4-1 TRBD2 CASSQDSTSGPSGANGLTF TGCGCCAGCAGCCAAGATTCAACTAGCGGCCCCTCTGGGGCCAACGGCCTGACTTTC
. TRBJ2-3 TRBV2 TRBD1 CASSITGQGSTDTQYF TGTGCCAGCAGCATAACTGGACAGGGGTCCACAGATACGCAGTATTTT
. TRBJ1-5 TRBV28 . CASSFRQPQHF TGTGCCAGCAGTTTCCGTCAGCCCCAGCATTTT
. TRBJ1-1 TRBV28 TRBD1 CASSSGDRVSTEAFF TGTGCCAGCAGTTCGGGGGACAGGGTGAGCACTGAAGCTTTCTTT
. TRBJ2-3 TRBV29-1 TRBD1 CSARQGGTDTQYF TGCAGCGCGAGACAGGGAGGCACAGATACGCAGTATTTT
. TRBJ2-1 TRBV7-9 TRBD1 CASTKRDRIYLLRFF TGTGCCAGCACCAAGAGGGACAGGATCTACCTGCTTAGGTTCTTC
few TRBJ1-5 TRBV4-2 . CASSPNLNGRGMSNQPQHF TGTGCCAGCAGCCCTAACCTGAACGGACGGGGAATGAGCAATCAGCCCCAGCATTTT
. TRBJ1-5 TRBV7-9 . CASSFGGLGNQPQHF TGTGCCAGCAGCTTCGGCGGTTTGGGCAATCAGCCCCAGCATTTT
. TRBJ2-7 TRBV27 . CASTADNPYEQYF TGTGCCAGCACCGCAGACAACCCCTACGAGCAGTACTTC
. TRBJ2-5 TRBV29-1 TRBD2 CSVLLERGPREPQETQYF TGCAGCGTCCTATTGGAGCGGGGACCCAGGGAACCCCAAGAGACCCAGTACTTC
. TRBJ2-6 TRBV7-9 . CASSLGRSSGANGLTF TGTGCCAGCAGCCTAGGACGGAGCTCTGGGGCCAACGGCCTGACTTTC
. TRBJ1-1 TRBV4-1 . CASSPRGTEAFF TGCGCCAGCAGCCCCAGGGGCACTGAAGCTTTCTTT
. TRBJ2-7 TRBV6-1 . CASSEMASPYEQYF TGTGCCAGCAGTGAAATGGCTTCCCCGTACGAGCAGTACTTC
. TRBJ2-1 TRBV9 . CASSEGVYYNEQFF TGTGCCAGCAGCGAGGGGGTCTACTACAATGAGCAGTTCTTC
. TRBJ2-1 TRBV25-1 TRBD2 CASSERAGTSGSDEQFF TGTGCCAGCAGTGAGCGCGCCGGGACTAGCGGGAGTGATGAGCAGTTCTTC